These 28 T cell receptor beta chains were all obtained from the same sample, sequenced in a study of lung T cells in sarcoidosis with Löfgren's syndrome (dated by TCRdb to 2016 to 2017). Sequencing was performed on an Illumina MiSeq. TCRdb applied fastp at Q25 and MiXCR to the public reads, then kept only in-frame beta chains. Rows with one shared CDR3 protein collapse into an entry with the most common genes and DNA. Within this sample are tens of thousands of distinct CDR3 sequences, with roughly 20% of them counted one time only. Less than 2.5% of the sample is in the top ten clones. The source material was CD4+ T cells from PBMCs. Source of these receptors: a human donor with sarcoidosis (Löfgren's syndrome or another form), or a control subject (not recorded which).

A note on this clonotype: A much larger clone lies one base from this, so it may be a read error. The chain has TRBV6-2 or TRBV6-3 and TRBJ2-3; D is unclear. V was pared by 2 bases and J by 5 bases, with 11 bases between. Germline values: CDR1 MNHEY, CDR2 SVGEGT. The CDR3 length is 14 residues. The CDR3 sequence: CASSYPLEVDTQYF. DNA for the CDR3: TGTGCCAGCAGTTACCCGCTAGAGGTAGATACGCAGTATTTT.

The V gene is TRBV2, the J gene TRBJ2-5; D tentatively fits TRBD1 or TRBD2 (5 bases each). The CDR3 is 14 amino acids. The germline V gene encodes CDR1 SNHLY and CDR2 FYNNEI. Trimming took off 4 bases at V and 0 bases at J, with 9 bases between the two ends. The CDR3 spells CASSVGPNQETQYF. The CDR3 DNA follows: TGTGCCAGCAGTGTGGGACCGAACCAAGAGACCCAGTACTTC.

Note on this clonotype: A much bigger clone sits one base away, suggesting this may be a read error. V is TRBV28 and J is TRBJ1-2; a weak D match, TRBD1 (6 bases). Per the germline V gene, CDR1 is MDHEN and CDR2 is SYDVKM. This CDR3 is built from 15 residues. The CDR3 bases are TGTGCCAGCGGTTTAAGCAGGGGCGGAGGCTATGGCTACACCTTC. This codes for CASGLSRGGGYGYTF.

The CDR3 DNA sequence: TGTGCCAGCAGGAGGAGCGGGAGCTCCTACAATGAGCAGTTCTTC. The encoded protein is CASRRSGSSYNEQFF. The chain has TRBV2 and TRBJ2-1; 8 bases fit TRBD2. V lost 6 bases, J lost 0 bases, and 4 bases stayed unmatched. In germline, CDR1 is SNHLY, CDR2 FYNNEI. This CDR3 contains 15 residues.

This clonotype occurred many times. The chain employs TRBV5-1 and TRBJ2-5, with D possibly TRBD2 on 6 matching bases. V was clipped by 0 bases and J by 2 bases, with 14 bases between them. CDR1 is SGHRS and CDR2 is YFSETQ in the germline V gene. The CDR3 loop spans 16 amino acids. CDR3 in DNA: TGCGCCAGCAGCTTGGCGGGCGGGGCTAAACAAGAGACCCAGTACTTC. As protein: CASSLAGGAKQETQYF. Filled out from reference TRBV5-1 and TRBJ2-5, the complete variable domain reads KAGVTQTPRYLIKTRGQQVTLSCSPISGHRSVSWYQQTPGQGLQFLFEYFSETQRNKGNFPGRFSGRQFSNSRSEMNVSTLELGDSALYLCASSLAGGAKQETQYFGPGTRLLVL.

In regard to this clonotype: Given a much more abundant clone one base away, this may be a read error. CDR3 coding DNA: TGCAGCGTTGACGGAGTTAACACTGAAACTTTCTTT. Amino acid sequence: CSVDGVNTETFF. The V gene is TRBV29-1, the J gene TRBJ1-1, with D hard to call. Germline V CDR1 and CDR2: SQVTM, ANQGSEA. This CDR3 contains 12 residues.

The rearrangement links TRBV6-1 to TRBJ2-7, with D perhaps TRBD2 (6 bases). The germline CDR1 and CDR2 sequences are MNHNS and SASEGT. This CDR3 spans 13 amino acids. The CDR3 nucleotides are TGTGCCAGCAAGTCTAGCGAGGGGTACGGGCAGTACGTC. As protein: CASKSSEGYGQYV.

V usage is TRBV3-1 and J usage is TRBJ2-5; 11 positions match TRBD1. Germline assignment: CDR1 LGHDT and CDR2 YNNKEL (reference sequence). The ends lost 3 bases at V and 7 bases at J; junction bases unmatched: 7. The CDR3 runs 15 residues. This CDR3 reads CASSQDGQGARTQYF. The CDR3 region has the DNA TGTGCCAGCAGCCAGGATGGACAGGGGGCGCGGACCCAGTACTTC.

This clonotype was recorded many times. In DNA, the CDR3 is TGTGCCAGCAGTACTTCAGGGGGACCCCAGCATTTT. Its protein is CASSTSGGPQHF. The chain couples TRBV6-1 to TRBJ1-5; the match to TRBD1 covers 7 bases. The length of the CDR3 is 12 residues. The germline V gene has CDR1 MNHNS and CDR2 SASEGT. V was pared by 5 bases and J by 10 bases, with 5 bases of the junction left unmatched.

J is TRBJ2-3 and V is TRBV11-2; D call uncertain. The DNA end is more similar to TRBJ1-5, so the J call may be wrong. The CDR3 length is 13 residues. Germline CDR1 is SGHAT and CDR2 is FQNNGV. The CDR3 is CASSSILGDTQHF. The CDR3 DNA is TGTGCCAGCAGCTCCATACTTGGAGATACGCAGCATTTT.

This clonotype appeared many times. The rearrangement links TRBV20-1 to TRBJ2-7; D unresolved. The germline V gene has CDR1 DFQATT and CDR2 SNEGSKA (reference sequence). Trimming left V 0 bases short and J 2 bases short, with 11 bases between. The CDR3 totals 14 residues. In DNA form, the CDR3 reads TGCAGTGCTAGAGATCCAATCGCGACCTACGAGCAGTACTTC. This codes for CSARDPIATYEQYF.

This clonotype was observed at least ten times. Here the CDR3 reads CASSYTGVTEAFF. The CDR3 DNA sequence: TGTGCCAGCAGTTACACCGGGGTCACTGAAGCTTTCTTT. The gene calls are TRBV6-2 or TRBV6-3 and TRBJ1-1; D unresolved. Trimming left V 2 bases short and J 4 bases short, with 8 bases between. The CDR3 runs 13 residues. Germline loops: CDR1 MNHEY, CDR2 SVGEGT.

This clonotype occurred many times. The gene calls are TRBV7-2 and TRBJ2-3; possibly TRBD2 for D (7 bases). Germline CDR1 and CDR2: SGHTA and FQGNSA. This CDR3 is built from 13 residues. V lost 8 bases and J 3 bases, leaving 12 bases between the germline ends. The CDR3 DNA follows: TGTGCCAGCGCCCGGGGGGCGACAGATACGCAGTATTTT. This codes for CASARGATDTQYF.

As regards this clonotype: This could be a read error, since a much larger clone is one nucleotide away. The chain recombines TRBV28 with TRBJ1-1, with a weak D call TRBD1 (6 bases). The V gene's germline CDR1 is MDHEN and CDR2 SYDVKM. This CDR3 is 16 amino acids long. V lost 6 bases and J 1 base, leaving 18 bases between the germline ends. The CDR3 protein is CASSLREAGANTEAFF. CDR3 in DNA: TGTGCCAGCAGCCTACGGGAGGCGGGGGCGAACACTGAAGCTTTCTTT.

This clonotype was counted a few times. The chain joins TRBV28 to TRBJ2-6, with no clear D. CDR1 is MDHEN and CDR2 is SYDVKM in the germline V gene. CDR3 length equals 17 residues. Trimming cost V 1 base and J 0 bases, with 10 bases left between them. The CDR3 coding sequence is TGTGCCAGCAGTTTATCTAACACCCGCTCTGGGGCCAACGTCCTGACTTTC. It translates to CASSLSNTRSGANVLTF.

This clonotype was detected many times. The J gene is TRBJ1-2, the V gene TRBV6-1; D is perhaps TRBD1 (5 bases). This CDR3 is built from 13 residues. The V end lost 5 bases, the J end lost 3 bases, and 10 bases lay between the germline ends. CDR1 is MNHNS and CDR2 is SASEGT in the germline V gene. The CDR3 nucleotides read TGTGCCAGCAGTTCCGGGACCCACTATGGCTACACCTTC. Its protein is CASSSGTHYGYTF.

This chain connects TRBV20-1 to TRBJ2-1; TRBD2 matches 12 bases. The CDR3 spans 19 residues. Germline-derived CDR1 and CDR2 are DFQATT and SNEGSKA (reference sequence). The trim removed 1 base at V and 0 bases at J, leaving 10 bases unmatched. The CDR3 nucleotides are TGCAGTGCTAGAGTCCGAGGGCTAGCGGGGGGGAGCTCCTACAATGAGCAGTTCTTC. This translates into CSARVRGLAGGSSYNEQFF.

The gene calls are TRBV5-1 and TRBJ2-3; D is unclear. Germline-derived CDR1 and CDR2 are SGHRS and YFSETQ. The CDR3 is 16 residues long. Trimming removed 3 bases at V and 1 base at J, with 15 bases between. CDR3 nucleotide sequence: TGCGCCAGCAGCTCCGGTGGGTCAGGAGGCACAGATACGCAGTATTTT. This sequence encodes CASSSGGSGGTDTQYF.

This clonotype was detected only once. Since a much larger clone is just one base distant, this may be a read error. This sequence joins TRBV14 and TRBJ2-6; D uncertain. CDR3 length: 16 residues. Trimming cost V 4 bases and J 0 bases, with 10 bases left between them. Per germline, CDR1 SGHDN and CDR2 FVKESK. The CDR3 spells CASSRLVSSGANVLTF. For the CDR3, the DNA is TGTGCCAGCAGCCGATTAGTGAGCTCTGGGGCCAACGTCCTGACTTTC.

This clonotype was detected ten times or more. The chain has TRBV20-1 and TRBJ1-5; D might be TRBD1 (5 bases). The CDR3 is 15 amino acids. Per germline, CDR1 DFQATT and CDR2 SNEGSKA (reference sequence). V was trimmed by 2 bases and J by 5 bases, leaving 16 bases between them. CDR3 coding DNA: TGCAGTGCTAGATCGGGTAGGGGTATCTATCAGCCCCAGCATTTT. Translated: CSARSGRGIYQPQHF.

As concerns this clonotype: Since a much larger clone is just one base distant, this may be a read error. The chain joins TRBV7-2 to TRBJ2-4; 10 bases map to TRBD2. The CDR3 is made up of 19 amino acids. Germline CDR1 reads SGHTA; CDR2 reads FQGNSA. With V trimmed by 6 bases and J by 5 bases, 19 bases remained unmatched. The CDR3 region has the DNA TGTGCCAGCAGTCGACGGACTAGCGGAGGGCAGTGGACGGAAAACATTCAGTACTTC. Protein product: CASSRRTSGGQWTENIQYF.

This clonotype was counted ten times or more. The chain is built from TRBV7-2 and TRBJ1-1, with a weak D call TRBD1 (5 bases). Trimming stripped 1 base from V and 1 base from J, with 10 bases between. Germline CDR1 and CDR2: SGHTA and FQGNSA. CDR3 length: 15 residues. CDR3 region: CASSLGGLPNTEAFF. The DNA of the CDR3 is TGTGCCAGCAGCTTAGGGGGACTGCCGAACACTGAAGCTTTCTTT.

The genes are TRBV12-3 or TRBV12-4 and TRBJ2-3, with D tentatively TRBD1 (6 bases). Trimming removed 6 bases at V and 9 bases at J, with 13 bases between. This CDR3 comprises 12 residues. CDR3 bases: TGTGCCAGCAGAGGTACAGGGAACACGCAGTATTTT. Translation: CASRGTGNTQYF.

The J gene is TRBJ2-1, the V gene TRBV6-6; D is ambiguous. The V end lost 0 bases, the J end lost 0 bases, and 12 bases lay between the germline ends. The CDR3 runs 17 residues. Looked up from germline, CDR1 is MNHNY and CDR2 is SVGAGI (reference sequence). The CDR3 sequence is CASSYSFSSNSYNEQFF. CDR3 DNA: TGTGCCAGCAGTTACTCGTTCTCCTCAAACTCCTACAATGAGCAGTTCTTC.

The rearrangement uses TRBV2 and TRBJ2-7; tentative D call: TRBD1 (6 bases). This CDR3 comprises 12 residues. V gave up 9 bases and J gave up 2 bases, with 11 bases separating them. CDR1 and CDR2 from the germline V gene are SNHLY and FYNNEI. CDR3 DNA sequence: TGTGCCAGTGGGGGCGATCCCTACGAGCAGTACGTC. Its protein product is CASGGDPYEQYV.

This clonotype showed up just a few times. This rearrangement joins TRBV19 to TRBJ1-5, with D perhaps TRBD1 (5 bases). The CDR3 is 15 amino acids. Germline V gene data show CDR1 as LNHDA and CDR2 as SQIVND (reference sequence). The V end was cut by 6 bases, the J end by 0 bases, with 12 bases between. The DNA of the CDR3 is TGTGCCAGTAGCCCGGCACAGGTTAGCAATCAGCCCCAGCATTTT. It encodes CASSPAQVSNQPQHF.

This clonotype was seen more than once but under ten times. The J gene is TRBJ2-4, the V gene TRBV19; 10 bases line up with TRBD1. CDR3 length: 17 residues. The junction had 9 bases not matched to a gene; V was cut back by 6 bases and J by 1 base. Germline CDR1 is LNHDA and CDR2 is SQIVND (reference sequence). The CDR3 DNA is TGTGCCAGTAGCACCCGGACAGGGGGTCGGGCCAAAAACATTCAGTACTTC. It translates to CASSTRTGGRAKNIQYF.

The rearrangement joins TRBV3-1 to TRBJ1-2, with unresolved D. Germline lookup yields CDR1 LGHDT and CDR2 YNNKEL (reference sequence). CDR3 length: 14 amino acids. V dropped 6 bases and J dropped 0 bases, with 11 bases sitting between them. CDR3 coding DNA: TGTGCCAGCAGGTTGGGCAGTTCTAACTATGGCTACACCTTC. Protein product: CASRLGSSNYGYTF.